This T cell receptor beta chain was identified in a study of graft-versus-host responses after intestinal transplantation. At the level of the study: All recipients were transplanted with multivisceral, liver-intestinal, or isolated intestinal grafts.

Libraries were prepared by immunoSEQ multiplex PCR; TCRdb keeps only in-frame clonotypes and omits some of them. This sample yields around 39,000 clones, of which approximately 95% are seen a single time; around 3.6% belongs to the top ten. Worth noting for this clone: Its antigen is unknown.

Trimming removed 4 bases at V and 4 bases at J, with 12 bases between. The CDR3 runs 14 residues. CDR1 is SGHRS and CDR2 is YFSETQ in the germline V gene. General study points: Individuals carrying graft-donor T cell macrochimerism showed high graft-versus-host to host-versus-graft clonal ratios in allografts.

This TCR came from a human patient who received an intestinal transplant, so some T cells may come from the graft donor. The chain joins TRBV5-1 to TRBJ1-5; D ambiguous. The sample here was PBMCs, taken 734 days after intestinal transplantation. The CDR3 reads CASSPEGGNQPQHF. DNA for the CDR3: TGCGCCAGCAGCCCTGAAGGTGGTAATCAGCCCCAGCATTTT. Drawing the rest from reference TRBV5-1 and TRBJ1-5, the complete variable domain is KAGVTQTPRYLIKTRGQQVTLSCSPISGHRSVSWYQQTPGQGLQFLFEYFSETQRNKGNFPGRFSGRQFSNSRSEMNVSTLELGDSALYLCASSPEGGNQPQHFGDGTRLSIL.